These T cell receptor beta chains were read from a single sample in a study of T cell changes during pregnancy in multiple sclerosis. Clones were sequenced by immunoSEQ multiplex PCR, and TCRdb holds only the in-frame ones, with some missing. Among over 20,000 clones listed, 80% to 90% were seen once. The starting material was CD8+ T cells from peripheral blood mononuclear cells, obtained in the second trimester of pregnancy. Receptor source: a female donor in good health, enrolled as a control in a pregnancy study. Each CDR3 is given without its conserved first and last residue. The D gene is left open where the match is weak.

cdr3_aa: ASSLIGRRRGDTIY
cdr3_length: 14
j_call: TRBJ1-3
d_call: NA
v_call: TRBV5-6

cdr3_aa: ASSLREIRTNEKLF
cdr3_length: 14
j_call: TRBJ1-4
d_call: NA
v_call: TRBV11-2

cdr3_aa: ASTPGTRDEQY
cdr3_length: 11
j_call: TRBJ2-7
d_call: TRBD2
v_call: TRBV19

cdr3_aa: ASRLRGHYNSPLH
cdr3_length: 13
j_call: TRBJ1-6
d_call: NA
v_call: TRBV6-4

cdr3_aa: ASSDGTGTDTQY
cdr3_length: 12
j_call: TRBJ2-3
d_call: TRBD1
v_call: TRBV6-4

cdr3_aa: ASSGVAGTPREQF
cdr3_length: 13
j_call: TRBJ2-1
d_call: NA
v_call: TRBV6-1

cdr3_aa: ASSSGQGNNEQY
cdr3_length: 12
j_call: TRBJ2-7
d_call: TRBD1
v_call: TRBV27

cdr3_aa: ASSPHPFNYGYT
cdr3_length: 12
j_call: TRBJ1-2
d_call: NA
v_call: TRBV11-2

cdr3_aa: ASSFGGLSSTDTQY
cdr3_length: 14
j_call: TRBJ2-3
d_call: NA
v_call: TRBV7-6

cdr3_aa: ASSVAKGNGYT
cdr3_length: 11
j_call: TRBJ1-2
d_call: NA
v_call: TRBV9

cdr3_aa: ASRKGLSYNEQF
cdr3_length: 12
j_call: TRBJ2-1
d_call: NA
v_call: TRBV6-5

cdr3_aa: ASSYQPEPGGYGYT
cdr3_length: 14
j_call: TRBJ1-2
d_call: NA
v_call: TRBV6-6

cdr3_aa: ASSLLTGGRETQY
cdr3_length: 13
j_call: TRBJ2-5
d_call: TRBD2
v_call: TRBV27

cdr3_aa: ASSLVGEVDTQY
cdr3_length: 12
j_call: TRBJ2-3
d_call: NA
v_call: TRBV11-2

cdr3_aa: ASSRYNSPLH
cdr3_length: 10
j_call: TRBJ1-6
d_call: NA
v_call: TRBV28

cdr3_aa: ASSVAGTASVHEQY
cdr3_length: 14
j_call: TRBJ2-7
d_call: TRBD1
v_call: TRBV9

cdr3_aa: ATSSGTGRGELF
cdr3_length: 12
j_call: TRBJ2-2
d_call: TRBD1
v_call: TRBV15

cdr3_aa: ASSLEQDLSGANVLT
cdr3_length: 15
j_call: TRBJ2-6
d_call: NA
v_call: TRBV7-6

cdr3_aa: ASSRDTVGPGELF
cdr3_length: 13
j_call: TRBJ2-2
d_call: NA
v_call: TRBV28

cdr3_aa: ASSSGVSAPNEPQH
cdr3_length: 14
j_call: TRBJ1-5
d_call: NA
v_call: TRBV5-1

cdr3_aa: SVPSNTGELF
cdr3_length: 10
j_call: TRBJ2-2
d_call: NA
v_call: TRBV7-9

cdr3_aa: ASSLLTGSYTYEQY
cdr3_length: 14
j_call: TRBJ2-7
d_call: NA
v_call: TRBV28

cdr3_aa: ASSFPDRVWGINQPQH
cdr3_length: 16
j_call: TRBJ1-5
d_call: TRBD1
v_call: TRBV28